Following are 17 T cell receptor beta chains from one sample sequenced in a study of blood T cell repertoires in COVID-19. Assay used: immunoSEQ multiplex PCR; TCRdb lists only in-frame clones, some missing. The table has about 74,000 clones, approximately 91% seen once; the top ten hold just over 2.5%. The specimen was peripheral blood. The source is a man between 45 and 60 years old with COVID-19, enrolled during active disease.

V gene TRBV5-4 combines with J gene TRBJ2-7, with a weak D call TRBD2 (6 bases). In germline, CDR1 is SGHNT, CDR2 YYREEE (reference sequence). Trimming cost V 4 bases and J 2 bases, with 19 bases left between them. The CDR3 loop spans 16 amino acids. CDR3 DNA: TGTGCCAGCAGCCCCATCAGGGCGCGGGAAACCTACGAGCAGTACGTC. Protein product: CASSPIRARETYEQYV.

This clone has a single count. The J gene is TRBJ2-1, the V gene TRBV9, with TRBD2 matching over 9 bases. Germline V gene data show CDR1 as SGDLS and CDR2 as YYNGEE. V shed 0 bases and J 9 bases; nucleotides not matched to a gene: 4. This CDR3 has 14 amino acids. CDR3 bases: TGTGCCAGCAGCGTAGCTAGCGGGGTACCTGAGCAGTTCTTC. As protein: CASSVASGVPEQFF.

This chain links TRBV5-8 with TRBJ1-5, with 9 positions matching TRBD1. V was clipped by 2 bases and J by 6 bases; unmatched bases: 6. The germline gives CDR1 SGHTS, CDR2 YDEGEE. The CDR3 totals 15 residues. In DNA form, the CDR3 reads TGTGCCAGCAGCTTTACAGGGGGCGATGCTCAGCCCCAGCATTTT. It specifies CASSFTGGDAQPQHF.

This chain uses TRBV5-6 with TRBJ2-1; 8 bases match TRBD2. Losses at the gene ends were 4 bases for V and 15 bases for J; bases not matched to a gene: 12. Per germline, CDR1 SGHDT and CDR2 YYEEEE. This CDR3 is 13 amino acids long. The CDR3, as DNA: TGTGCCAGCAGCGCTATTGGTAAAGCGGGAGTGTTCTTC. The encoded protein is CASSAIGKAGVFF.

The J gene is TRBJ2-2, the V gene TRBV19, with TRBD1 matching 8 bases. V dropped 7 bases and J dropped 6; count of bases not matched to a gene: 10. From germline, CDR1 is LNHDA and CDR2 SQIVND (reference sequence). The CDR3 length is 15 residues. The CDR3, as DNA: TGTGCCAGTACCCTAAGACAGGGGAAGGCCGGGGAGCTGTTTTTT. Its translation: CASTLRQGKAGELFF.

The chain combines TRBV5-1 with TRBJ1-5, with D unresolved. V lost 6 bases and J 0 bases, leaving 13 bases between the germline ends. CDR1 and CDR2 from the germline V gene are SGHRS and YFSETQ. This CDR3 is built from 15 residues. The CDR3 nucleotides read TGCGCCAGCACCGGGTTTCGGAATAGCAATCAGCCCCAGCATTTT. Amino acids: CASTGFRNSNQPQHF.

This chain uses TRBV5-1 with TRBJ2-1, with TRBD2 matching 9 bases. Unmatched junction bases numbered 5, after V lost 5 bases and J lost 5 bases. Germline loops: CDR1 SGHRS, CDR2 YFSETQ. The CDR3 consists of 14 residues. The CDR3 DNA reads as TGCGCCAGCAGGGGGCTAGCGGGGAACAATGAGCAGTTCTTC. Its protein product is CASRGLAGNNEQFF.

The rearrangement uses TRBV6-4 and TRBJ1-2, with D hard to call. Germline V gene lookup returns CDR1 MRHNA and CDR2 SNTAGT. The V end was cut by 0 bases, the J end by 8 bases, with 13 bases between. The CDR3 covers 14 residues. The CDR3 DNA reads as TGTGCCAGCAGTGACTCTGTCTCCGGAGGCGGCTACACCTTC. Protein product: CASSDSVSGGGYTF.

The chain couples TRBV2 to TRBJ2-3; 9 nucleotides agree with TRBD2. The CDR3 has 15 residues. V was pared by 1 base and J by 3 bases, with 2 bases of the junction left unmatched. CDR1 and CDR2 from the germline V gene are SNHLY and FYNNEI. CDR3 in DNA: TGTGCCAGCAGTGAAGGTCTAGCGGGAACAGATACGCAGTATTTT. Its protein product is CASSEGLAGTDTQYF.

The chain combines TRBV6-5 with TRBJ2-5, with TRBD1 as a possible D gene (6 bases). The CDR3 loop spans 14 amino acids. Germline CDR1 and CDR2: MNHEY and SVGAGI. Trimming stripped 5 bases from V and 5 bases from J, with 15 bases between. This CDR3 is CASSQQGAGETQYF. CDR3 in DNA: TGTGCCAGCAGTCAACAGGGAGCTGGGGAGACCCAGTACTTC.

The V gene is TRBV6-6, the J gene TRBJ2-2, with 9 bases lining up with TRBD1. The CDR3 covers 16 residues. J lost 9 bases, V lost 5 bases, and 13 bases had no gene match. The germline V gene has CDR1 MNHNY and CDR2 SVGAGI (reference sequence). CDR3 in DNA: TGTGCCAGCAGTACCACCGGGACAGGGTCTTCCCGGGAGCTGTTTTTT. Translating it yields CASSTTGTGSSRELFF.

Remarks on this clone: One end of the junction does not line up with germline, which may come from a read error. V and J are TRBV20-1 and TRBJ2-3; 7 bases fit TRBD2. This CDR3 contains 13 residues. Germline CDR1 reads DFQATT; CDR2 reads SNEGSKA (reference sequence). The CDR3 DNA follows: TGCAGTGCTAGTATGACTAGCAAAGATACGCAGTATTTT. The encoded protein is CSASMTSKDTQYF.

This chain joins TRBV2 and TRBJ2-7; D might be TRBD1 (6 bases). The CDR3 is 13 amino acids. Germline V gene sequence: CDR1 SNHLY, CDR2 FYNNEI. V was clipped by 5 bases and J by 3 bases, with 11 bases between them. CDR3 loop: CASSFGQNYEQYF. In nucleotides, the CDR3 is TGTGCCAGCAGTTTCGGACAGAACTACGAGCAGTACTTC.

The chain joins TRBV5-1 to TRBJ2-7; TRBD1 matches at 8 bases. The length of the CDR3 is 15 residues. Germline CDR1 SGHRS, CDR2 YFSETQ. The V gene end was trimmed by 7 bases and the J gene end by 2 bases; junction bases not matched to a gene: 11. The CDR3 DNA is TGCGCCAGCGGCCTAACCGCACAGGGGGCCTACGAGCAGTACTTC. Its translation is CASGLTAQGAYEQYF.

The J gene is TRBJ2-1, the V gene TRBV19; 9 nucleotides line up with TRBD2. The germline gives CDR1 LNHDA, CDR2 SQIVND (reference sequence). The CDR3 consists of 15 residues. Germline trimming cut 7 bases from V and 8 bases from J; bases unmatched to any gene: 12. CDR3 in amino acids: CASTRGSGRSDEQFF. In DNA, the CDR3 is TGTGCCAGTACTCGTGGTAGCGGGAGATCCGATGAGCAGTTCTTC.

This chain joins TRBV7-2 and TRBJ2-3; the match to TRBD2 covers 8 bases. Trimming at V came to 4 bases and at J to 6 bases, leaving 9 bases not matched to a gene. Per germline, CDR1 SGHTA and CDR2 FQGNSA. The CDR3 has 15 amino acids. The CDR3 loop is CASSSVAGPADTQYF. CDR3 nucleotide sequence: TGTGCCAGCAGCTCGGTAGCGGGGCCTGCTGATACGCAGTATTTT.

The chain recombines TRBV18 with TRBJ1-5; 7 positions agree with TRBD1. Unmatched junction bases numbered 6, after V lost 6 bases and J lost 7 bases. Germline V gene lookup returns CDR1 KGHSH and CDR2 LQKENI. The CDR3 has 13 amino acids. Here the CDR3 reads CASSTGSGQPQHF. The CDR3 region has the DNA TGTGCCAGCTCGACAGGGTCAGGGCAGCCCCAGCATTTT.